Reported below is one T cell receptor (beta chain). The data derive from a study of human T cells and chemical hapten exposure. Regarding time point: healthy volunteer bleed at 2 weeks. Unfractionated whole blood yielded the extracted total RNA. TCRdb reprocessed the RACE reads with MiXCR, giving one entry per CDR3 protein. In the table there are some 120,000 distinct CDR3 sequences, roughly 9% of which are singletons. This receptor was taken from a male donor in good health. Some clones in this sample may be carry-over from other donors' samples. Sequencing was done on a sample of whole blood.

The CDR3 reads CASTLSQGTGTEAFF. The CDR3 nucleotides read TGTGCCAGCACCCTTAGTCAGGGGACGGGGACTGAAGCTTTCTTT. V usage is TRBV7-2 and J usage is TRBJ1-1; possibly TRBD1 for D (6 bases). Between the trimmed V and J ends, which lost 7 bases and 5 bases, there was a span of 20 bases. The germline V gene encodes CDR1 SGHTA and CDR2 FQGNSA. This CDR3 spans 15 amino acids. The full variable domain, its missing parts supplied by reference TRBV7-2 and TRBJ1-1, is GAGVSQSPSNKVTEKGKDVELRCDPISGHTALYWYRQSLGQGLEFLIYFQGNSAPDKSGLPSDRFSAERTGGSVSTLTIQRTQQEDSAVYLCASTLSQGTGTEAFFGQGTRLTVV.